The 16 T cell receptor beta chains below were found in one sample sequenced in a study of cytotoxic CD8 clonotypes in ibrutinib-treated CLL. Libraries were prepared by immunoSEQ multiplex PCR; TCRdb keeps only in-frame clonotypes and omits some of them. Of approximately 40,000 clones in the sample, roughly three quarters were seen once. The source was PBMCs, collected at disease progression, from a patient treated with ibrutinib. The source of these receptors is a human donor with chronic lymphocytic leukemia.

The chain combines TRBV28 with TRBJ1-3, with 7 bases identical to TRBD1. This CDR3 region has 15 residues. V was clipped by 8 bases and J by 1 base; unmatched bases: 8. Germline V gene sequence: CDR1 MDHEN, CDR2 SYDVKM. CDR3 nucleotide sequence: TGTGCCAGCGCCCCTAACAGGGGATCTGGAAACACCATATATTTT. Translated: CASAPNRGSGNTIYF.

The rearrangement joins TRBV4-1 to TRBJ2-1; 8 bases are a match to TRBD2. With V trimmed by 0 bases and J by 4 bases, 2 bases remained unmatched. CDR1 is MGHRA, CDR2 YSYEKL, per germline. The CDR3 runs 15 residues. CDR3 DNA sequence: TGCGCCAGCAGCCAAGATGGCGGGAGGTACAATGAGCAGTTCTTC. Translating it yields CASSQDGGRYNEQFF.

This CDR3 is CASSLRGRSNQPQHF. The CDR3 coding sequence is TGTGCCAGCAGTTTGAGAGGGCGGAGCAATCAGCCCCAGCATTTT. V is TRBV7-8 and J is TRBJ1-5; D unclear. Trimming removed 6 bases from V and 1 base from J, with 13 bases in between. CDR1 is SGHVS, CDR2 FQNEAQ, per germline. The CDR3 spans 15 residues.

The J gene is TRBJ2-3, the V gene TRBV10-2, with D perhaps matching TRBD1 (6 bases). The germline V gene has CDR1 WSHSY and CDR2 SAAADI. There are 13 residues in the CDR3. Trimming took 5 bases from V and 8 from J, leaving 14 bases between them. CDR3 sequence (DNA): TGCGCCAGCAGTCCAATTGGACAGCCTACGCAGTATTTT. Protein sequence: CASSPIGQPTQYF.

The rearrangement joins TRBV6-5 to TRBJ1-2; 9 bases are shared with TRBD1. From germline, CDR1 is MNHEY and CDR2 SVGAGI. With 2 bases clipped from V and 6 bases from J, the junction kept 4 bases outside the gene matches. The CDR3 is made up of 14 amino acids. The CDR3 DNA follows: TGTGCCAGCAGTTACCACAGGGGGCTAGATGGCTACACCTTC. As protein: CASSYHRGLDGYTF.

V is TRBV5-1 and J is TRBJ2-3; TRBD2 is a possible D gene (6 bases). Trimming left V 4 bases short and J 4 bases short, with 10 bases between. Per the germline V gene, CDR1 is SGHRS and CDR2 is YFSETQ. This CDR3 spans 13 amino acids. CDR3 DNA: TGCGCCAGCAGCGGGGGGTCGGCAGATACGCAGTATTTT. Protein product: CASSGGSADTQYF.

This clone was counted a few times. This rearrangement joins TRBV2 to TRBJ2-7, with no clear D. This CDR3 contains 14 residues. V was clipped by 6 bases and J by 6 bases, with 18 bases between them. Germline V gene data show CDR1 as SNHLY and CDR2 as FYNNEI. CDR3 DNA sequence: TGTGCCAGCAGGCCTGATTATTTGGGCGGCGAGCAGTACTTC. Amino acids: CASRPDYLGGEQYF.

The V gene is TRBV18, the J gene TRBJ2-5; D unclear. V was shortened by 5 bases and J by 2 bases, with 3 bases between the two germline ends. CDR3 length equals 11 residues. From germline, CDR1 is KGHSH and CDR2 LQKENI. CDR3 residues: CASSSQETQYF. DNA of the CDR3: TGTGCCAGCTCATCTCAAGAGACCCAGTACTTC.

The DNA of the CDR3 is TGTGCCAGCAGTTACCTGGGGGGAGGCACCGGGGAGCTGTTTTTT. Residues: CASSYLGGGTGELFF. The rearrangement links TRBV6-7 to TRBJ2-2, with D possibly TRBD2 on 6 matching bases. TRBV6-7 is sorted into the ORF group, with uncertain function. Trimming pared 2 bases from V and 4 bases from J, leaving 11 bases between. This CDR3 spans 15 amino acids.

V and J are TRBV5-5 and TRBJ2-4; D gene unclear. CDR1 and CDR2 (germline): SGHKS, YYEKEE (reference sequence). This CDR3 has 13 residues. Trimming cost V 2 bases and J 10 bases, with 13 bases left between them. This CDR3 is CASSFTGIDIQYF. CDR3 bases: TGTGCCAGCAGCTTCACGGGTATAGATATTCAGTACTTC.

This clone was seen just once. Written as DNA, the CDR3 is TGTGCCAGCAATCGAGACGCGCAAGGCGCGAACACCGGGGAGCTGTTTTTT. Its protein product is CASNRDAQGANTGELFF. The J gene is TRBJ2-2, the V gene TRBV9; D call uncertain. V lost 6 bases, J lost 0 bases, and 18 bases lay in between. Germline V CDR1 and CDR2: SGDLS, YYNGEE. This CDR3 is 17 amino acids long. Variable domain in full (rest from reference TRBV9 and TRBJ2-2): DSGVTQTPKHLITATGQRVTLRCSPRSGDLSVYWYQQSLDQGLQFLIQYYNGEERAKGNILERFSAQQFPDLHSELNLSSLELGDSALYFCASNRDAQGANTGELFFGEGSRLTVL.

The chain is built from TRBV30 and TRBJ2-7; D is possibly TRBD1 (5 bases). The V gene lost 2 bases and the J gene lost 3 bases, with 11 bases spanning the gap. Germline V CDR1 and CDR2: GTSNPN, SVGIG (reference sequence). The CDR3 loop spans 13 amino acids. The CDR3 nucleotides are TGTGCCTGGAGTCAGGACAACGTCTACGAGCAGTACTTC. Translating it yields CAWSQDNVYEQYF.

The J gene is TRBJ1-4, the V gene TRBV7-9; no reliable D call. V was shortened by 8 bases and J by 6 bases, with 19 bases between the two germline ends. CDR1 is SEHNR and CDR2 is FQNEAQ in the germline V gene (reference sequence). The CDR3 runs 15 residues. Written as DNA, the CDR3 is TGTGCCAGCGCACTTAAGGGCTGGGAGGATGAAAAACTGTTTTTT. Its protein product is CASALKGWEDEKLFF.

The chain combines TRBV9 with TRBJ2-2; D is undetermined. CDR1 is SGDLS, CDR2 YYNGEE, per germline. Trimming took off 4 bases at V and 0 bases at J, with 10 bases between the two ends. The CDR3 has 15 amino acids. The CDR3 protein is CASSTRPANTGELFF. The CDR3 DNA follows: TGTGCCAGCAGCACTCGGCCCGCGAACACCGGGGAGCTGTTTTTT.

Here the CDR3 DNA reads TGTGCCAGCACCCCAAACAGGTGGGGCGAAAACATTCAGTACTTC. It translates to CASTPNRWGENIQYF. The chain is built from TRBV4-2 and TRBJ2-4; tentatively, D is TRBD1 (5 bases). V dropped 7 bases and J dropped 5 bases, with 18 bases sitting between them. Germline-derived CDR1 and CDR2 are LGHNA and YNFKEQ. CDR3 length equals 15 residues.

In this sample, this clone is medium-sized. This chain joins TRBV11-2 and TRBJ2-7, with D unclear. Trimming cost V 2 bases and J 6 bases, with 11 bases left between them. Germline-derived CDR1 and CDR2 are SGHAT and FQNNGV. The CDR3 length is 13 residues. The CDR3 DNA reads as TGTGCCAGCAGCTTAATTGGGTTCGGCGAGCAGTACTTC. It yields the protein CASSLIGFGEQYF.